This record looks at one T cell receptor beta chain sequence and its context. Its matching antigen is unknown. This entry comes from a study of a mutant IDH1 vaccine in newly diagnosed glioma. Study context: Treated individuals were approximately 62% male and roughly 40% female, averaging about 40 years of age. Earlier therapy was either radiotherapy, temozolomide, or both, and most got both. At week 35 came visit V12, and visit V13 followed at week 47. Notes on the study in general: Of the patients, 85% to 95% had vaccine-induced immune responses.

Germline V lookup: CDR1 SGHDT, CDR2 YYEEEE. Trimming took off 0 bases at V and 5 bases at J, with 5 bases between the two ends. The CDR3 loop spans 12 amino acids. TCRdb keeps only in-frame clones here, not all; method: immunoSEQ multiplex PCR. The repertoire holds tens of thousands of clones, with roughly 75% as singletons. Time point of the sample: week 35, safety follow-up. Every single dose of the vaccine, 300 ug of mutant IDH1 20-mer peptide, came with topical imiquimod. The chain carries TRBV5-6 and TRBJ1-1; D is ambiguous. The sequence was collected from a woman aged 40 to 50 with glioma. Sequences were derived from PBMCs, sampled from a glioma patient whose treatment included an IDH1 peptide vaccine. The CDR3 nucleotides read TGTGCCAGCAGCTTGGTCGGGACTGAAGCTTTCTTT. Its translation: CASSLVGTEAFF.